This T cell receptor beta chain appears in the sequencing data of a study of OX40 agonist ivuxolimab in advanced cancers. Across the study: Dose-escalation patients had hepatocellular carcinoma, melanoma, renal cell or head and neck cancer. Allowance was made for prior anti-PD-1, anti-PD-L1 or anti-CTLA-4 therapy, and roughly 40% had some. Partial responses occurred in three patients (one hepatocellular carcinoma, two cutaneous melanoma).

V was clipped by 2 bases and J by 10 bases; unmatched bases: 2. The CDR3 extends over 12 amino acids. Germline V lookup: CDR1 SGHRS, CDR2 YFSETQ. Assay used: immunoSEQ multiplex PCR; TCRdb lists only in-frame clones, some missing. This sample has about 80,000 clones; about 90% occur once, and the top ten carry roughly 8.6%. This clone was observed a single time. Autoimmune disease history or systemic immunosuppression disqualified patients. Specimen: CD4+ or CD8+ T cells sorted from blood, collected in a trial of the OX40 agonist ivuxolimab. This TCR came from an adult with an advanced solid tumor such as melanoma, head and neck, liver or kidney cancer. This rearrangement joins TRBV5-1 to TRBJ2-1, with 8 bases fitting TRBD1. The CDR3 here is CASSFRDREQFF. CDR3 bases: TGCGCCAGCAGCTTCCGGGACAGGGAGCAGTTCTTC.